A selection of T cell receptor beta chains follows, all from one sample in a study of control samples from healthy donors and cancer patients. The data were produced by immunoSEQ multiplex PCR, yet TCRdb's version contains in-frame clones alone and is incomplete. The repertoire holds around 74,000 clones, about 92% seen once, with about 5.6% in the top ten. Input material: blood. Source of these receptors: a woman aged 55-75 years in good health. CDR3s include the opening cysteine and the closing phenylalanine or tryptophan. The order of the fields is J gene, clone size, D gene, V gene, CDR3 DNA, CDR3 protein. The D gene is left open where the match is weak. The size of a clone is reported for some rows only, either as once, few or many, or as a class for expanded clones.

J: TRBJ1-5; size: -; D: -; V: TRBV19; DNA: TGTGCCAGTAGTATAGCTCCCCAGGGGAGCAATCAGCCCCAGCATTTT; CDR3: CASSIAPQGSNQPQHF
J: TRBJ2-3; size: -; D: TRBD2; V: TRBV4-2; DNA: TGTGCCAGCAGCCATGGAGACCGGGAGGCAGATACGCAGTATTTT; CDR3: CASSHGDREADTQYF
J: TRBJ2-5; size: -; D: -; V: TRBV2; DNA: TGTGCCAGCAGTGAAACGGAGACCCAGTACTTC; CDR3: CASSETETQYF
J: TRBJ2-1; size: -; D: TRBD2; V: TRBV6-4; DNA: TGTGCCAGCAGCATACTAGCGGACAATGAGCAGTTCTTC; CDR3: CASSILADNEQFF
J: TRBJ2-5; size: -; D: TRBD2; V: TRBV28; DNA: TGTGCCAGCAGTCCCTTGGGGGTTAGTCGGGGGGTGGAGACCCAGTACTTC; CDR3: CASSPLGVSRGVETQYF
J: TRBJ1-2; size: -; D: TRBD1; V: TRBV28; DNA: TGTGCCAGCAGATCCGGACAGGCGGCCGCTGGCTACACCTTC; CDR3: CASRSGQAAAGYTF
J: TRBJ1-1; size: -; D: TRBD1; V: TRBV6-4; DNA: TGTGCCAGCAGAAAGGGACAGGGGGCGAACACTGAAGCTTTCTTT; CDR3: CASRKGQGANTEAFF
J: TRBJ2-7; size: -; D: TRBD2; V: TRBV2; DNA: TGTGCCTCCTATTTTCCGACTAGCGGGAGTAACGAGCAGTACTTC; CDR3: CASYFPTSGSNEQYF
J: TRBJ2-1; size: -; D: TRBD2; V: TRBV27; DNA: TGTGCCAGCAGTTTAATAGGTAGCGGGAGGAATGAGCAGTTCTTC; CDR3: CASSLIGSGRNEQFF
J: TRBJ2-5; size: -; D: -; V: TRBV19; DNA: TGTGCCAGTAGTATAACAGCCCTCCACCAAGAGACCCAGTACTTC; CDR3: CASSITALHQETQYF
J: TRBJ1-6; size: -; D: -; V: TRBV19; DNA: TGTGCCAGTAGTATGAGGGGGTTTGGATCACCCCTCCACTTT; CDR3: CASSMRGFGSPLHF
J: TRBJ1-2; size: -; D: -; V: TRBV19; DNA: TGTGCCAGTAGGGCCCCAAAACAGGGTAACTATGGCTACACCTTC; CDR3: CASRAPKQGNYGYTF
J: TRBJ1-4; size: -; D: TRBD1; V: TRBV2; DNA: TGTGCCAGCAAACCGGGACAGATTAATGAAAAACTGTTTTTT; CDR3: CASKPGQINEKLFF
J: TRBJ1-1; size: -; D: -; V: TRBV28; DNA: TGTGCCAGCACACTTTCGTTCGGGGCGGGGACTGAAGCTTTCTTT; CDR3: CASTLSFGAGTEAFF
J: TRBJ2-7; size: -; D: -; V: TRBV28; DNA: TGTGCCAGCAGTTTCGGGACTTCTACCTACGAGCAGTACTTC; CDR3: CASSFGTSTYEQYF
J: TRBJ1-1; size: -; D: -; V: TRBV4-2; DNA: TGTGCCAGCAGCCAAGAACTGGGAGGCACTGAAGCTTTCTTT; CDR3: CASSQELGGTEAFF
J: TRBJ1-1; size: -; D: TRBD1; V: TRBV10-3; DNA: TGTGCCATCAGAACCGGGACAGGGTTTGACACTGAAGCTTTCTTT; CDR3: CAIRTGTGFDTEAFF
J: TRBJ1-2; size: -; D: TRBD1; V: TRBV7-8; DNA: TGTGCCAGCAGCCTCCGGGACAGCAAACGAGATGGCTACACCTTC; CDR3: CASSLRDSKRDGYTF
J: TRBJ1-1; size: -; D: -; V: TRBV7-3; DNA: TGTGCCAGCGCGGGGATGAACACTGAAGCTTTCTTT; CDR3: CASAGMNTEAFF
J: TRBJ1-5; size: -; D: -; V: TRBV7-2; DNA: TGTGCCAGCAGCTCCAGGTCAGGAAATAGCAATCAGCCCCAGCATTTT; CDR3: CASSSRSGNSNQPQHF
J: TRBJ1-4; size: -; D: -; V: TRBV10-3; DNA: TGTGCCATCAGGGAGAACAGGGTCGGTGAAAAACTGTTTTTT; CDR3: CAIRENRVGEKLFF
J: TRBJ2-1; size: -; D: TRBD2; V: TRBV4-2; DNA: TGTGCCAGCAGCCAGATTAGCGGGAGGCTATACAATGAGCAGTTCTTC; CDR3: CASSQISGRLYNEQFF
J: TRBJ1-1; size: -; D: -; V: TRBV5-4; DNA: TGTGCCAGCAGCTTCACAGGGTCGGGGAACACTGAAGCTTTCTTT; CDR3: CASSFTGSGNTEAFF
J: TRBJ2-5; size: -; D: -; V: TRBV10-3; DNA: TGTGCCATCAAAACCCCTGGGGAAGAGACCCAGTACTTC; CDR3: CAIKTPGEETQYF
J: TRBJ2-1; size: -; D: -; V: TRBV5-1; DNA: TGCGCCAGCAGCTCAAATTCCGGGACCCCCGAGCAGTTCTTC; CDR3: CASSSNSGTPEQFF
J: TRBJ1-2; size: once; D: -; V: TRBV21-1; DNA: TGTGCCAGCAGCATAACGCAGGGGGTAGCTGGCTACACCTTC; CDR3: CASSITQGVAGYTF
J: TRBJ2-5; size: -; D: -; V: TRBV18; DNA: TGTGCCAGCTCACCGAGGACAGTACAAGAGACCCAGTACTTC; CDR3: CASSPRTVQETQYF
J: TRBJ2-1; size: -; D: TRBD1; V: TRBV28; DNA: TGTGCCAGCACCCAGAACAGGGGGACCAATGAGCAGTTCTTC; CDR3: CASTQNRGTNEQFF
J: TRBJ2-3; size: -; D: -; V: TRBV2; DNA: TGTGCCAGCAGCCCTAACCCCAGGTACGCTAGCACAGATACGCAGTATTTT; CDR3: CASSPNPRYASTDTQYF
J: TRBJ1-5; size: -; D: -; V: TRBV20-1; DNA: TGCAGTGCTAGTGGAGTAAATAGCAATCAGCCCCAGCATTTT; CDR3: CSASGVNSNQPQHF
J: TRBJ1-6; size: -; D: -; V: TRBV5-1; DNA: TGCGCCAGCAGCTTGGGGCAGAAAAATTCACCCCTCCACTTT; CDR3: CASSLGQKNSPLHF
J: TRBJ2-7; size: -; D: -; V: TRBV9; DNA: TGTGCCAGCAGCGTAAGGGACTCTTCTGCCTACGAGCAGTACTTC; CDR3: CASSVRDSSAYEQYF
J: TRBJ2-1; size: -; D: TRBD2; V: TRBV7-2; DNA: TGTGCCAGCAGGCTAGCGGGAATTGAGAGTGAGCAGTTCTTC; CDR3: CASRLAGIESEQFF
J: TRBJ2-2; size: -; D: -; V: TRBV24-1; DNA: TGTGCCACCAGTGAAGACTATATGAACACCGGGGAGCTGTTTTTT; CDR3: CATSEDYMNTGELFF
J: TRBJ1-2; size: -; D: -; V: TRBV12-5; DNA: TGTGCTAGTGGTTTGGACGGACGGACTTATGGCTACACCTTC; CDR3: CASGLDGRTYGYTF
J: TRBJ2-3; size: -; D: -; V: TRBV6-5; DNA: TGTGCCAGCACCTCACCCGGCGCAGATACGCAGTATTTT; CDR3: CASTSPGADTQYF
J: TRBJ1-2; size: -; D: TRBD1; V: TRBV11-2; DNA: TGTGCCAGCAGCTTGGTCCTTCCGGGACAGGGGGCTTCTGGCTACACCTTC; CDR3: CASSLVLPGQGASGYTF
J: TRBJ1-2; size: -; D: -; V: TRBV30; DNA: TGTGCCTGGAGTGCCCTCTTTGGCTACACCTTC; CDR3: CAWSALFGYTF
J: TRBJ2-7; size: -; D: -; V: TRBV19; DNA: TGTGCCAGTAGTATGACTTCGCGGCCGTCGTACGAGCAGTACTTC; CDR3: CASSMTSRPSYEQYF
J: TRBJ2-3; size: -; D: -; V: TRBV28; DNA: TGTGCCAGCAGTCCTAGCTCAGATACGCAGTATTTT; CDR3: CASSPSSDTQYF
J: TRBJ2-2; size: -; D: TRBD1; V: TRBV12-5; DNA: TGTGCTAGTGGTCAGTCGGGGACAGGGAACACCGGGGAGCTGTTTTTT; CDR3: CASGQSGTGNTGELFF
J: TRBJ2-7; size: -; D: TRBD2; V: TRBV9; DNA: TGTGCCAGCAGCGTAGGATCTAGCGGGGGTCCCTACGAGCAGTACTTC; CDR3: CASSVGSSGGPYEQYF
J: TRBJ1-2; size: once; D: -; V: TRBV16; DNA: TGTGCCAGCAGCCAATCCGCAGGGAGGTATGGCTACACCTTC; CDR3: CASSQSAGRYGYTF
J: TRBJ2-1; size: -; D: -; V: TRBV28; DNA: TGTGCCAGCAGCCCTATCGGACCGATTACCTACAATGAGCAGTTCTTC; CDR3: CASSPIGPITYNEQFF
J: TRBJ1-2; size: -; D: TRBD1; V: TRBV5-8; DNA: TGTGCCAGCAGCTTGGCCGGGACAGGGACCTATGGCTACACCTTC; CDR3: CASSLAGTGTYGYTF